These 27 T cell receptor beta chains share one sample of origin, sequenced in a study of blood T cell repertoires in COVID-19. Repertoires were generated with immunoSEQ multiplex PCR, while TCRdb's copy carries only in-frame clones and drops some. The table records about 57,000 clones, around 76% of them present only once. Specimen: peripheral blood. The source is a woman in her fifties or sixties with acute or convalescent COVID-19.

This chain joins TRBV5-1 and TRBJ2-1; 7 bases agree with TRBD1. Germline V gene lookup returns CDR1 SGHRS and CDR2 YFSETQ. The CDR3 has 16 amino acids. Trimming at V came to 1 base and at J to 6 bases, leaving 10 bases not matched to a gene. The DNA for the CDR3 is TGCGCCAGCAGCTTGCCACGGGACAGCCTGGGCAATGAGCAGTTCTTC. Translation gives CASSLPRDSLGNEQFF.

The rearrangement links TRBV2 to TRBJ2-5; 8 bases agree with TRBD2. Trimming at V came to 7 bases and at J to 5 bases, leaving 9 bases not matched to a gene. This CDR3 is 14 amino acids long. The germline V gene encodes CDR1 SNHLY and CDR2 FYNNEI. CDR3 region: CASNSGGAWETQYF. DNA of the CDR3: TGTGCCAGCAACTCCGGGGGGGCATGGGAGACCCAGTACTTC.

The chain couples TRBV5-4 to TRBJ2-7; weak D call: TRBD1 (6 bases). With 0 bases removed from V and 2 bases from J, the gap between germline ends came to 18 bases. The CDR3 runs to 17 residues. Germline CDR1 SGHNT, CDR2 YYREEE (reference sequence). This CDR3 is CASSLEVTGHKTYEQYF. The CDR3, as DNA: TGTGCCAGCAGCTTGGAGGTGACGGGACACAAAACCTACGAGCAGTACTTC.

The CDR3 coding sequence is TGTGCCATCCAATCATATTCTCTACGAAAACTGTTTTTT. Amino acid sequence: CAIQSYSLRKLFF. V usage is TRBV12-3 or TRBV12-4 and J usage is TRBJ1-4; D is uncertain. CDR3 size: 13 residues. The V end lost 10 bases, the J end lost 10 bases, and 19 bases lay between the germline ends.

This chain joins TRBV7-3 and TRBJ2-3, with D unclear. The CDR3 has 13 amino acids. Trimming stripped 3 bases from V and 2 bases from J, with 6 bases between. Germline V lookup: CDR1 SGHTA, CDR2 FQGTGA. CDR3 in amino acids: CASSFSTTDTQYF. The CDR3 coding sequence is TGTGCCAGCAGCTTCTCTACCACAGATACGCAGTATTTT.

This chain connects TRBV6-5 to TRBJ1-2, with a tentative D call TRBD1 (5 bases). Germline-derived CDR1 and CDR2 are MNHEY and SVGAGI. The CDR3 sequence is 14 residues long. Deletions cut 6 bases from V and 6 bases from J, with 17 bases between. CDR3 DNA: TGTGCCAGCAGGTCCGGGGACTTAGGGAATGGCTACACCTTC. Protein sequence: CASRSGDLGNGYTF.

V and J are TRBV7-2 and TRBJ1-2, with D unresolved. The CDR3 has 13 amino acids. The germline V and J ends were trimmed by 5 bases and 6 bases, with 13 bases remaining between them. CDR1 SGHTA and CDR2 FQGNSA come from the germline V gene. The CDR3 region is CASSPRRRDGYTF. The CDR3, as DNA: TGTGCCAGCAGCCCTCGACGGAGGGATGGCTACACCTTC.

V gene TRBV19 combines with J gene TRBJ2-2; 9 bases are a match to TRBD2. J gave up 6 bases and V 4 bases, and 9 bases lay outside the gene matches. There are 16 residues in the CDR3. The germline CDR1 and CDR2 sequences are LNHDA and SQIVND (reference sequence). CDR3 amino acids: CASSRERGAGSGELFF. CDR3 DNA: TGTGCCAGTAGTAGAGAGCGGGGGGCCGGTTCCGGGGAGCTGTTTTTT. Full variable domain (remainder filled in from reference TRBV19 and TRBJ2-2): DGGITQSPKYLFRKEGQNVTLSCEQNLNHDAMYWYRQDPGQGLRLIYYSQIVNDFQKGDIAEGYSVSREKKESFPLTVTSAQKNPTAFYLCASSRERGAGSGELFFGEGSRLTVL.

This clone has more than one count but fewer than ten. This rearrangement joins TRBV7-2 to TRBJ2-5; TRBD2 matches 14 bases. V was clipped by 4 bases and J by 4 bases; unmatched bases: 8. The CDR3 loop spans 17 amino acids. CDR1 is SGHTA, CDR2 FQGNSA, per germline. CDR3: CASSWGLAGARVETQYF. DNA of the CDR3: TGTGCCAGCAGCTGGGGACTAGCGGGGGCCCGGGTAGAGACCCAGTACTTC. Based on the CDR3 plus reference TRBV7-2 and TRBJ2-5, the full variable domain is GAGVSQSPSNKVTEKGKDVELRCDPISGHTALYWYRQSLGQGLEFLIYFQGNSAPDKSGLPSDRFSAERTGGSVSTLTIQRTQQEDSAVYLCASSWGLAGARVETQYFGPGTRLLVL.

V usage is TRBV27 and J usage is TRBJ1-6; D is perhaps TRBD1 (6 bases). The germline CDR1 and CDR2 sequences are MNHEY and SMNVEV (reference sequence). V lost 6 bases, J lost 4 bases, and 16 bases lay in between. CDR3 size: 16 residues. The DNA for the CDR3 is TGTGCCAGCAGCCCTCGGGGGGGCGTTTATAATTCACCCCTCCACTTT. It translates to CASSPRGGVYNSPLHF.

This chain links TRBV21-1 with TRBJ2-7; TRBD2 reflects the table's D call only, with no check against the DNA. TRBV21-1 is deemed a pseudogene. CDR3 length: 15 residues. Here the CDR3 DNA reads TGTGCCAGCGAGCCTAGTCGCGGGGCTTCCTACGAGCAGTACTTC. It specifies CASEPSRGASYEQYF.

The chain is built from TRBV27 and TRBJ1-6; D remains ambiguous. Germline CDR1 reads MNHEY; CDR2 reads SMNVEV (reference sequence). V lost 5 bases and J lost 8, with 10 bases in between. CDR3 size: 13 residues. As DNA, the CDR3 is TGTGCCAGCAGTCGAGGCCGAGATTCACCCCTCCACTTT. Translated, it gives CASSRGRDSPLHF.

The chain couples TRBV19 to TRBJ1-1; D is unclear. CDR3 length: 16 residues. Trimming removed 3 bases at V and 1 base at J, with 15 bases between. CDR1 LNHDA and CDR2 SQIVND come from the germline V gene (reference sequence). The CDR3 protein is CASSIRRGTANTEAFF. CDR3 in DNA: TGTGCCAGTAGTATTAGACGGGGAACTGCGAACACTGAAGCTTTCTTT. Combining the CDR3 with reference TRBV19 and TRBJ1-1 gives the whole variable domain DGGITQSPKYLFRKEGQNVTLSCEQNLNHDAMYWYRQDPGQGLRLIYYSQIVNDFQKGDIAEGYSVSREKKESFPLTVTSAQKNPTAFYLCASSIRRGTANTEAFFGQGTRLTVV.

The chain joins TRBV2 to TRBJ2-6, with D possibly TRBD2 on 5 matching bases. Per the germline V gene, CDR1 is SNHLY and CDR2 is FYNNEI. This CDR3 contains 16 residues. V gave up 5 bases and J gave up 1 base, with 12 bases separating them. CDR3 in DNA: TGTGCCAGCAGTCGCCGTAGGACTTCTGGGGCCAACGTCCTGACTTTC. Its translation is CASSRRRTSGANVLTF.

The rearrangement uses TRBV19 and TRBJ2-1; the D gene is possibly TRBD2 (6 bases). Germline V lookup: CDR1 LNHDA, CDR2 SQIVND (reference sequence). V dropped 3 bases and J dropped 5 bases, with 14 bases sitting between them. The CDR3 sequence is 15 residues long. In DNA form, the CDR3 reads TGTGCCAGTAGTATCAGGCAGGGAGGCGACAATGAGCAGTTCTTC. Protein product: CASSIRQGGDNEQFF.

The J gene is TRBJ2-1, the V gene TRBV24-1; D unresolved. Trimming left V 4 bases short and J 10 bases short, with 16 bases between. This CDR3 has 14 residues. Germline V lookup: CDR1 KGHDR, CDR2 SFDVKD. CDR3 loop: CATSERTGTREQFF. CDR3 DNA sequence: TGTGCCACCAGTGAACGAACGGGTACCCGAGAGCAGTTCTTC.

There are a few counts of this clone. The J gene is TRBJ1-2, the V gene TRBV21-1. TRBV21-1 is classified as a pseudogene. The CDR3 extends over 15 amino acids. The CDR3 DNA sequence: TGTGCCAGCAGCCCCCCCGGCGGAGCTAACTATGGCTACACCTTC. The encoded protein is CASSPPGGANYGYTF.

The chain links TRBV18 to TRBJ2-7; 8 nucleotides match TRBD2. The V and J ends lost 4 bases and 3 bases, in that order; junction bases with no gene match: 8. The germline V gene encodes CDR1 KGHSH and CDR2 LQKENI. CDR3 length equals 15 residues. The CDR3 here is CASSLGAGGLYEQYF. The CDR3 bases are TGTGCCAGCTCACTTGGTGCGGGGGGCCTCTACGAGCAGTACTTC. The whole variable domain, filled in from reference TRBV18 and TRBJ2-7, reads NAGVMQNPRHLVRRRGQEARLRCSPMKGHSHVYWYRQLPEEGLKFMVYLQKENIIDESGMPKERFSAEFPKEGPSILRIQQVVRGDSAAYFCASSLGAGGLYEQYFGPGTRLTVT.

The chain carries TRBV19 and TRBJ2-3; D ambiguous. Per germline, CDR1 LNHDA and CDR2 SQIVND (reference sequence). This CDR3 is 14 amino acids long. Trimming cost V 6 bases and J 0 bases, with 10 bases left between them. CDR3 in DNA: TGTGCCAGTAGCTTATCTCTCAGCACAGATACGCAGTATTTT. Its translation is CASSLSLSTDTQYF.

This clone was counted only a few times. This sequence joins TRBV11-1 and TRBJ2-1; TRBD2 matches at 13 bases. This CDR3 region has 15 residues. J lost 9 bases, V lost 3 bases, and 5 bases had no gene match. The germline gives CDR1 SGHAT, CDR2 FQDESV (reference sequence). CDR3 amino acids: CASSFGTSGEGEQFF. CDR3 in DNA: TGTGCCAGCAGCTTTGGGACTAGCGGGGAAGGTGAGCAGTTCTTC.

The genes are TRBV6-5 and TRBJ1-2, with a possible D match to TRBD1 (5 bases). The germline gives CDR1 MNHEY, CDR2 SVGAGI. CDR3 length equals 14 residues. The V end was cut by 10 bases, the J end by 4 bases, with 19 bases between. The DNA for the CDR3 is TGTGCCACCCTACGTTACCCAGGGCCCTATGGCTACACCTTC. Amino acids: CATLRYPGPYGYTF.

The CDR3: CASRLSGEMNTEAFF. CDR3 DNA sequence: TGTGCCAGCAGGTTATCCGGGGAGATGAACACTGAAGCTTTCTTT. The genes are TRBV5-6 and TRBJ1-1; D unresolved. Germline V lookup: CDR1 SGHDT, CDR2 YYEEEE. Trimming left V 5 bases short and J 0 bases short, with 14 bases between. The CDR3 covers 15 residues.

The sample holds one count of this clone. The chain couples TRBV12-3 or TRBV12-4 to TRBJ2-7; 10 nucleotides match TRBD2. The CDR3 consists of 12 residues. Unmatched junction bases numbered 4, after V lost 7 bases and J lost 7 bases. The CDR3 protein is CASKAGGLEQYF. The CDR3 region has the DNA TGTGCCAGCAAAGCGGGGGGGCTTGAGCAGTACTTC.

The chain combines TRBV19 with TRBJ2-1; 10 bases map to TRBD1. With 1 base clipped from V and 9 bases from J, the junction kept 6 bases outside the gene matches. The CDR3 is made up of 15 amino acids. Germline CDR1 and CDR2: LNHDA and SQIVND (reference sequence). The CDR3 loop is CASSIVGTGDREQFF. CDR3 nucleotide sequence: TGTGCCAGTAGTATAGTGGGGACAGGGGATCGTGAGCAGTTCTTC.

The chain couples TRBV19 to TRBJ1-2, with TRBD1 matching 9 bases. This CDR3 is 14 amino acids long. V shed 5 bases and J 2 bases; nucleotides not matched to a gene: 3. The germline gives CDR1 LNHDA, CDR2 SQIVND (reference sequence). CDR3 coding DNA: TGTGCCAGTAGTTCACAGGGGGCCAACTATGGCTACACCTTC. Translated, it gives CASSSQGANYGYTF.

CDR3 in DNA: TGCAGCGCCGGACAGGGGGCTTTCTACGAGCAGTACTTC. Amino acid sequence: CSAGQGAFYEQYF. V and J are TRBV29-1 and TRBJ2-7; 11 nucleotides match TRBD1. Germline V gene sequence: CDR1 SQVTM, CDR2 ANQGSEA. Losses at the gene ends were 7 bases for V and 3 bases for J; bases not matched to a gene: 5. This CDR3 contains 13 residues.

The rearrangement links TRBV5-1 to TRBJ1-1; 7 bases match TRBD1. This CDR3 comprises 14 residues. The V and J ends lost 4 bases and 5 bases, in that order; junction bases with no gene match: 8. Germline-derived CDR1 and CDR2 are SGHRS and YFSETQ. The CDR3 DNA follows: TGCGCCAGCAGCCCACGGACAGGTGGGACTGAAGCTTTCTTT. Protein product: CASSPRTGGTEAFF.